Shown below are 11 T cell receptor beta chains from a single sample sequenced in a study of cytomegalovirus exposure and HLA in healthy donors. The PCR ran on 60 Vbeta and 13 Jbeta primers. Generated by immunoSEQ multiplex PCR, the TCRdb table keeps only in-frame clones and is missing some. The data contain some 120,000 clones, 70% to 85% of them singletons. Sequencing was done on a sample of PBMCs. Source of these receptors: a woman between 40 and 50 years old in good health and CMV-seropositive.

A note on this clone: This CDR3 is also generated by other DNA sequences in the sample. V gene TRBV13 combines with J gene TRBJ1-1, with D uncertain. Between the trimmed V and J ends, which lost 0 bases and 3 bases, there was a span of 5 bases. Germline lookup yields CDR1 PRHDT and CDR2 FYEKMQ (reference sequence). The CDR3 has 13 amino acids. The CDR3 DNA reads TGTGCCAGCAGCTTAGGCGGAGACACTGAAGCTTTCTTT. Translating it yields CASSLGGDTEAFF.

The V gene is TRBV29-1, the J gene TRBJ1-2; 9 bases agree with TRBD1. Germline assignment: CDR1 SQVTM and CDR2 ANQGSEA. V lost 6 bases, J lost 6 bases, and 11 bases stayed unmatched. This CDR3 is 14 amino acids long. This CDR3 is CSVIPTGGSDGYTF. In DNA, the CDR3 is TGCAGCGTCATACCCACAGGGGGCTCGGATGGCTACACCTTC.

The V call is TRBV14, the J call TRBJ1-1, with D possibly being TRBD1 (5 bases). Germline V lookup: CDR1 SGHDN, CDR2 FVKESK. This CDR3 has 15 residues. Trimming removed 2 bases at V and 6 bases at J, with 16 bases between. CDR3 region: CASSQKSGSLAEAFF. CDR3 DNA sequence: TGTGCCAGCAGCCAAAAATCAGGGTCTTTGGCTGAAGCTTTCTTT.

The chain couples TRBV27 to TRBJ1-1; 7 bases map to TRBD1. This CDR3 contains 13 residues. Germline CDR1 reads MNHEY; CDR2 reads SMNVEV (reference sequence). The V segment lost 4 bases and the J segment 1 base; nucleotides outside the gene matches: 0. The CDR3 DNA sequence: TGTGCCAGCAGTTACAGGGGGAACACTGAAGCTTTCTTT. Residues: CASSYRGNTEAFF.

This clone has more than one count but fewer than ten. The chain employs TRBV28 and TRBJ2-7; D ambiguous. V was pared by 5 bases and J by 0 bases, with 5 bases between. Looked up from germline, CDR1 is MDHEN and CDR2 is SYDVKM. The CDR3 covers 12 residues. Here the CDR3 reads CASSPSSYEQYF. In DNA form, the CDR3 reads TGTGCCAGCAGTCCCAGCTCCTACGAGCAGTACTTC.

The genes are TRBV6-1 and TRBJ2-6, with unresolved D. Germline-derived CDR1 and CDR2 are MNHNS and SASEGT. Trimming took off 2 bases at V and 0 bases at J, with 5 bases between the two ends. The CDR3 length is 15 residues. CDR3 residues: CASSEPGSGANVLTF. The CDR3 DNA is TGTGCCAGCAGTGAACCGGGCTCTGGGGCCAACGTCCTGACTTTC.

The V call is TRBV20-1, the J call TRBJ1-1; no clear D. V gave up 7 bases and J gave up 5 bases, with 11 bases separating them. Germline V lookup: CDR1 DFQATT, CDR2 SNEGSKA (reference sequence). This CDR3 contains 11 residues. The CDR3 reads CSGHQWTEAFF. The CDR3 region has the DNA TGCAGTGGACATCAGTGGACTGAAGCTTTCTTT.

The gene calls are TRBV19 and TRBJ1-3, with D maybe TRBD1 (6 bases). Deletions cut 8 bases from V and 4 bases from J, with 12 bases between. Germline loops: CDR1 LNHDA, CDR2 SQIVND (reference sequence). The CDR3 totals 13 residues. CDR3 in amino acids: CASSRQVGNTIYF. In nucleotides, the CDR3 is TGTGCCAGTTCTAGACAGGTCGGAAACACCATATATTTT.

This chain links TRBV11-2 with TRBJ1-3; D is uncertain. Germline values: CDR1 SGHAT, CDR2 FQNNGV. The CDR3 covers 12 residues. V was cut by 5 bases and J by 4 bases, with 6 bases left in between. The CDR3 loop reads CASSTGGNTIYF. As DNA, the CDR3 is TGTGCCAGCAGCACCGGGGGAAACACCATATATTTT.

The CDR3 loop is CASSLYGNTNTGELFF. The CDR3 DNA follows: TGTGCCAGCAGCTTATACGGGAATACGAACACCGGGGAGCTGTTTTTT. J is TRBJ2-2 and V is TRBV7-3, with D possibly being TRBD2 (5 bases). The V and J ends lost 2 bases and 0 bases respectively, with 10 bases between them. The CDR3 covers 16 residues. Germline CDR1 and CDR2: SGHTA and FQGTGA. Together with reference TRBV7-3 and TRBJ2-2, the CDR3 gives the full variable domain: GAGVSQTPSNKVTEKGKYVELRCDPISGHTALYWYRQSLGQGPEFLIYFQGTGAADDSGLPNDRFFAVRPEGSVSTLKIQRTERGDSAVYLCASSLYGNTNTGELFFGEGSRLTVL.

The CDR3 sequence is CASSLAPHEAFF. The CDR3 bases are TGTGCCAGCAGCTTGGCCCCCCATGAGGCTTTCTTT. The rearrangement links TRBV5-5 to TRBJ1-1, with D hard to call. V was clipped by 0 bases and J by 11 bases, with 11 bases between them. In germline, CDR1 is SGHKS, CDR2 YYEKEE (reference sequence). This CDR3 region has 12 residues.